Below are 12 T cell receptor beta chains sequenced from a single sample in a study of blood T cell repertoires in COVID-19. The protocol was immunoSEQ multiplex PCR, while the TCRdb copy is restricted to in-frame clones and leaves out a portion. The sample lists 70,000 or so clones, roughly 84% occurring once. Input material: peripheral blood. These receptors all stem from an elderly woman with active or convalescent COVID-19.

This clone was observed a handful of times. V is TRBV28 and J is TRBJ1-1; D unclear. Trimming took off 10 bases at V and 5 bases at J, with 17 bases between the two ends. Germline values: CDR1 MDHEN, CDR2 SYDVKM. CDR3 length equals 13 residues. The CDR3 region has the DNA TGTGCCACCCTATTTATGGTCTCTACTGAAGCTTTCTTT. It translates to CATLFMVSTEAFF.

The rearrangement uses TRBV19 and TRBJ1-5; D unresolved. The CDR3 runs 15 residues. Germline assignment: CDR1 LNHDA and CDR2 SQIVND (reference sequence). Trimming left V 10 bases short and J 0 bases short, with 16 bases between. CDR3 DNA sequence: TGTGCCACCCCCCCAGCGTCTTGTAGCAATCAGCCCCAGCATTTT. Its translation: CATPPASCSNQPQHF.

The V and J genes are TRBV13 and TRBJ1-1; 7 nucleotides match TRBD1. V dropped 5 bases and J dropped 8; count of bases not matched to a gene: 8. Germline V gene lookup returns CDR1 PRHDT and CDR2 FYEKMQ (reference sequence). This CDR3 is built from 13 residues. CDR3 nucleotide sequence: TGTGCCAGCAGCCCGGGACAGAAAATGGAAGCTTTCTTT. It is translated as CASSPGQKMEAFF.

The chain couples TRBV27 to TRBJ1-3; possible D gene TRBD1, 6 bases. Trimming stripped 7 bases from V and 4 bases from J, with 11 bases between. The CDR3 is made up of 13 amino acids. Germline V lookup: CDR1 MNHEY, CDR2 SMNVEV (reference sequence). Here the CDR3 reads CASTAGQGNTIYF. DNA of the CDR3: TGTGCCAGCACCGCTGGACAGGGAAACACCATATATTTT.

This rearrangement joins TRBV5-6 to TRBJ1-5; D call uncertain. The CDR3 is 15 residues long. Germline-derived CDR1 and CDR2 are SGHDT and YYEEEE. V was cut by 3 bases and J by 4 bases, with 14 bases left in between. CDR3: CASSSMNSLNQPQHF. CDR3 nucleotides: TGTGCCAGCAGCTCAATGAATAGTCTTAATCAGCCCCAGCATTTT.

The J gene is TRBJ1-4, the V gene TRBV28, with TRBD1 matching over 7 bases. CDR1 and CDR2 from the germline V gene are MDHEN and SYDVKM. V was clipped by 5 bases and J by 7 bases; unmatched bases: 7. The CDR3 is 14 amino acids. DNA for the CDR3: TGTGCCAGCAGTAGACAGGGAAGGAGTGAAAAACTGTTTTTT. Translated: CASSRQGRSEKLFF.

The chain has TRBV7-8 and TRBJ2-7, with TRBD1 as a possible D gene (6 bases). Trimming took 5 bases from V and 0 from J, leaving 17 bases between them. The CDR3 sequence is 16 residues long. CDR1 and CDR2 from the germline V gene are SGHVS and FQNEAQ. This chain's CDR3 is CASSPQGPQNSYEQYF. In DNA form, the CDR3 reads TGTGCCAGCAGCCCGCAGGGGCCCCAAAACTCCTACGAGCAGTACTTC.

The rearrangement links TRBV28 to TRBJ1-1, with 8 bases lining up with TRBD1. The V and J ends lost 4 bases and 5 bases, in that order; junction bases with no gene match: 12. The V gene's germline CDR1 is MDHEN and CDR2 SYDVKM. This CDR3 is built from 16 residues. CDR3 nucleotide sequence: TGTGCCAGCAGTTCCCACCCCGGACAGGGTTTAACTGAAGCTTTCTTT. Translating it yields CASSSHPGQGLTEAFF.

This clone occurred once. The chain couples TRBV27 to TRBJ2-5, with a possible D match to TRBD1 (5 bases). The CDR3 covers 13 residues. V was clipped by 7 bases and J by 7 bases, with 16 bases between them. Germline CDR1 is MNHEY and CDR2 is SMNVEV (reference sequence). CDR3 sequence reads: CASNSGPDRTQYF. CDR3 bases: TGTGCCAGCAATTCAGGGCCAGATCGGACCCAGTACTTC.

The chain employs TRBV6-2 or TRBV6-3 and TRBJ1-2, with D possibly matching TRBD1 (5 bases). This CDR3 is built from 16 residues. The V end lost 4 bases, the J end lost 2 bases, and 17 bases lay between the germline ends. CDR1 is MNHEY and CDR2 is SVGEGT in the germline V gene. The CDR3 sequence is CASSWGSPLSNYGYTF. The DNA of the CDR3 is TGTGCCAGCAGTTGGGGCTCCCCCCTTTCGAACTATGGCTACACCTTC.

The chain recombines TRBV19 with TRBJ1-1, with no clear D. Per germline, CDR1 LNHDA and CDR2 SQIVND (reference sequence). Trimming left V 3 bases short and J 1 base short, with 12 bases between. The length of the CDR3 is 15 residues. The CDR3 DNA sequence: TGTGCCAGTAGTATCTATCGAGGTCGGAACACTGAAGCTTTCTTT. Amino acid sequence: CASSIYRGRNTEAFF.

The rearrangement uses TRBV7-2 and TRBJ2-2; D gene uncertain. Germline CDR1 SGHTA, CDR2 FQGNSA. V dropped 5 bases and J dropped 6 bases, with 10 bases sitting between them. The CDR3 extends over 13 amino acids. The CDR3 region is CASSLSFAGELFF. The DNA for the CDR3 is TGTGCCAGCAGCCTCAGTTTTGCCGGGGAGCTGTTTTTT.